This entry concerns a single T cell receptor beta chain. This entry belongs to a study of cytomegalovirus exposure and HLA in healthy donors. Per germline, CDR1 SGHRS and CDR2 YFSETQ. The CDR3 loop spans 14 amino acids. V was cut by 0 bases and J by 2 bases, with 8 bases left in between. The protocol was immunoSEQ multiplex PCR, while the TCRdb copy is restricted to in-frame clones and leaves out a portion. Of roughly 140,000 clones listed, more than 75% are singletons. Sample: PBMCs. V and J are TRBV5-1 and TRBJ1-2; D gene ambiguous. This clonotype was obtained from a man aged 18-30 years in good health and CMV-seropositive. The CDR3 DNA follows: TGCGCCAGCAGCTTGGATCCCAGAAACTATGGCTACACCTTC. It translates to CASSLDPRNYGYTF.